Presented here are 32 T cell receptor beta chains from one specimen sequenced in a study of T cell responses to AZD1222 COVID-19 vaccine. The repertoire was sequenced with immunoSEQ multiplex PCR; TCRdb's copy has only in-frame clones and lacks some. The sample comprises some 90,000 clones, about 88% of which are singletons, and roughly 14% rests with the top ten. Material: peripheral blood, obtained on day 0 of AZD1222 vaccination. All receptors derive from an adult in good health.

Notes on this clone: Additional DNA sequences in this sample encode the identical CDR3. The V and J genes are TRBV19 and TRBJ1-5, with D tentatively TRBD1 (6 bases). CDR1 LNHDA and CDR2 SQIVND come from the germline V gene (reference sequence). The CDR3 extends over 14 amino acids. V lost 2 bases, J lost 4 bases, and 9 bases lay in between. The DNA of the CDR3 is TGTGCCAGTAGTATAAGCAGGGGAAATCAGCCCCAGCATTTT. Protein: CASSISRGNQPQHF.

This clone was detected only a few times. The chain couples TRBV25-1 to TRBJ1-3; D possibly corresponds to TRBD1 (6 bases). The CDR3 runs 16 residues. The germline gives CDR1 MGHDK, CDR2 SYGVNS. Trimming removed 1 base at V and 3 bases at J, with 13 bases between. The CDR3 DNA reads TGTGCCAGCAGTGAATGGGGGGCCCAGGGTGGAAACACCATATATTTT. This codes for CASSEWGAQGGNTIYF.

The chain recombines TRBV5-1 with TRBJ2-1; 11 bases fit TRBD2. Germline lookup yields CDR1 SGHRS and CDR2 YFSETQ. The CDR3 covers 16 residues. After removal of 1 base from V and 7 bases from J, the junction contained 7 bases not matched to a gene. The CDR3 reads CASSLNSGGALNEQFF. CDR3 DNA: TGCGCCAGCAGCTTGAATAGCGGGGGGGCCTTGAATGAGCAGTTCTTC.

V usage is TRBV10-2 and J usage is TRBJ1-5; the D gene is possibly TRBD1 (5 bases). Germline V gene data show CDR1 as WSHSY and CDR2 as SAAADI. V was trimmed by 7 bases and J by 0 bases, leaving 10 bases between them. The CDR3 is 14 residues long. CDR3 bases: TGCGCCAGCACCTGGACACCTAGCAATCAGCCCCAGCATTTT. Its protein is CASTWTPSNQPQHF.

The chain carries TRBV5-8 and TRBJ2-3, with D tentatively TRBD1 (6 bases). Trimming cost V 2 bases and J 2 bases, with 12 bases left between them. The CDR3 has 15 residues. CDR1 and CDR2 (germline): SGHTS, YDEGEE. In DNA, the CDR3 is TGTGCCAGCAGCTTACACAGGGTTCCCACAGATACGCAGTATTTT. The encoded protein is CASSLHRVPTDTQYF.

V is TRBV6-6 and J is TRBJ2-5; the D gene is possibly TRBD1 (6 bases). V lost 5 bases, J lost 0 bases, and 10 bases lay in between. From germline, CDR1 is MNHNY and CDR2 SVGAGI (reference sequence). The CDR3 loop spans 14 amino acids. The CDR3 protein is CASSRDTYQETQYF. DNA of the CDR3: TGTGCCAGCAGTCGGGACACCTACCAAGAGACCCAGTACTTC.

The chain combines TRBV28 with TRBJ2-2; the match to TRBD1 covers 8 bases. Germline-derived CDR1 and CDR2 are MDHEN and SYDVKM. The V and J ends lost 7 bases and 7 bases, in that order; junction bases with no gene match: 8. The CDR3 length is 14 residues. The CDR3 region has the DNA TGTGCCAGCATCAGCCAGGGGGCCGGCGGGGAGCTGTTTTTT. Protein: CASISQGAGGELFF. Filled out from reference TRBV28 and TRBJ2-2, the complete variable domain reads DVKVTQSSRYLVKRTGEKVFLECVQDMDHENMFWYRQDPGLGLRLIYFSYDVKMKEKGDIPEGYSVSREKKERFSLILESASTNQTSMYLCASISQGAGGELFFGEGSRLTVL.

The CDR3 sequence is CASSDRGVGEETQYF. CDR3 coding DNA: TGCGCCAGCAGTGATCGGGGGGTCGGAGAAGAGACCCAGTACTTC. This chain connects TRBV10-1 to TRBJ2-5, with 7 nucleotides matching TRBD2. The length of the CDR3 is 15 residues. Germline assignment: CDR1 WNHNN and CDR2 SYGVQD (reference sequence). The trim removed 3 bases at V and 3 bases at J, leaving 7 bases unmatched.

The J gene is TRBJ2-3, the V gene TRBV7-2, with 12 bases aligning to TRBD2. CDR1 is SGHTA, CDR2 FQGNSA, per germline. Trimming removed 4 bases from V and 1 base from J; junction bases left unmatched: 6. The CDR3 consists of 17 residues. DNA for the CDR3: TGTGCCAGCAGCTCACGGAGACTAGCGGGGGGCACAGATACGCAGTATTTT. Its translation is CASSSRRLAGGTDTQYF.

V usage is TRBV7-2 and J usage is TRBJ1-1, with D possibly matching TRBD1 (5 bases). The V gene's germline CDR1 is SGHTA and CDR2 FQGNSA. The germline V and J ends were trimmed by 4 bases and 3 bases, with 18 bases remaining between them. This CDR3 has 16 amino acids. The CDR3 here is CASSSPGYGRDTEAFF. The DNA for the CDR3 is TGTGCCAGCAGCTCCCCAGGGTACGGGAGGGACACTGAAGCTTTCTTT.

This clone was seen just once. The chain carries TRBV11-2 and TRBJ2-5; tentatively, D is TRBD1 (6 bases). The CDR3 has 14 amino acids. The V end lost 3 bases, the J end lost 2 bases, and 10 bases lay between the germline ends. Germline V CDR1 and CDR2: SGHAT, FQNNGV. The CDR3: CASSFNGQQETQYF. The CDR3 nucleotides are TGTGCCAGCAGCTTTAATGGACAGCAAGAGACCCAGTACTTC.

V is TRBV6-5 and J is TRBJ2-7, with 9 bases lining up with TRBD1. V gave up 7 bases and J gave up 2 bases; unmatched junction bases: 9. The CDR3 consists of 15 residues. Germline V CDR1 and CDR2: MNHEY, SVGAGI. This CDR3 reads CASTGDRVIPYEQYF. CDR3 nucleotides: TGTGCCAGCACCGGGGACAGGGTAATACCCTACGAGCAGTACTTC.

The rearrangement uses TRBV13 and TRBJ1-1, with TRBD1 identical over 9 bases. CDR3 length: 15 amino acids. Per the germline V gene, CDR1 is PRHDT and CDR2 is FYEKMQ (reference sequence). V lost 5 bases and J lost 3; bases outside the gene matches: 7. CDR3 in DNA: TGTGCCAGCAGCGACCGACAGGGGGTTGACACTGAAGCTTTCTTT. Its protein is CASSDRQGVDTEAFF. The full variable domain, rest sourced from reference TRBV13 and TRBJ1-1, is AAGVIQSPRHLIKEKRETATLKCYPIPRHDTVYWYQQGPGQDPQFLISFYEKMQSDKGSIPDRFSAQQFSDYHSELNMSSLELGDSALYFCASSDRQGVDTEAFFGQGTRLTVV.

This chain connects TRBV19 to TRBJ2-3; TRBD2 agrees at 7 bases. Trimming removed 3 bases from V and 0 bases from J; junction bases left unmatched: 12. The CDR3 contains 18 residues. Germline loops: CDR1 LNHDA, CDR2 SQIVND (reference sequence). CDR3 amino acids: CASSMGRGSGASTDTQYF. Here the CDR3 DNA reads TGTGCCAGTAGTATGGGGAGAGGGAGCGGGGCTAGCACAGATACGCAGTATTTT.

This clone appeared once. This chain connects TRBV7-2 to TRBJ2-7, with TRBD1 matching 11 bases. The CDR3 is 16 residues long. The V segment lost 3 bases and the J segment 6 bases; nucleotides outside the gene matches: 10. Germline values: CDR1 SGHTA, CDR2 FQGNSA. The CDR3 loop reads CASSLILGQGAGEQYF. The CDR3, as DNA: TGTGCCAGCAGCTTGATCCTCGGACAGGGGGCTGGCGAGCAGTACTTC.

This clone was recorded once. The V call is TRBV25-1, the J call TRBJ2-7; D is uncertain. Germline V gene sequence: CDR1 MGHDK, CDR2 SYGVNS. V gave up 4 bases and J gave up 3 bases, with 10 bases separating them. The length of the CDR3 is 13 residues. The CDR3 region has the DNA TGTGCCAGCAGTGTCCCCTACAGCTACGAGCAGTACTTC. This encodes CASSVPYSYEQYF.

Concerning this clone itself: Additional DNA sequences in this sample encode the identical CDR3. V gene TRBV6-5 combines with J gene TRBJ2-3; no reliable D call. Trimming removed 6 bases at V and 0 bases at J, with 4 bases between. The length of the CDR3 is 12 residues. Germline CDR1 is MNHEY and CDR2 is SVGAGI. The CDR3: CASRGSTDTQYF. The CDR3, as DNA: TGTGCCAGCAGGGGAAGCACAGATACGCAGTATTTT.

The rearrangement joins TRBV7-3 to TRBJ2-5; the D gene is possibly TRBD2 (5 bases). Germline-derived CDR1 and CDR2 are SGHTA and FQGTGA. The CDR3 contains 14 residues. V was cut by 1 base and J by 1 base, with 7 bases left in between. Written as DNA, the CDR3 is TGTGCCAGCAGCTTAAGAGGGAGCCAAGAGACCCAGTACTTC. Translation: CASSLRGSQETQYF.

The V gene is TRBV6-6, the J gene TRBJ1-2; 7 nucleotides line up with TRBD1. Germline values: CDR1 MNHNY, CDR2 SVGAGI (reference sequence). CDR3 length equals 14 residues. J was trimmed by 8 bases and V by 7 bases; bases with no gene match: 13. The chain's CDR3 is CASTRNEGAVGYTF. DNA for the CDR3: TGTGCCAGCACGCGAAACGAGGGGGCTGTGGGCTACACCTTC.

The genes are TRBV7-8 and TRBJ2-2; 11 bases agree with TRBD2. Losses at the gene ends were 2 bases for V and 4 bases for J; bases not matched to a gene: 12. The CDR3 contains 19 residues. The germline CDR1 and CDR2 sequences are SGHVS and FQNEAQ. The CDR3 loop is CASSLRTLAGGRGTGELFF. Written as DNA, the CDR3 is TGTGCCAGCAGCTTAAGAACGCTAGCGGGGGGCCGAGGCACCGGGGAGCTGTTTTTT.

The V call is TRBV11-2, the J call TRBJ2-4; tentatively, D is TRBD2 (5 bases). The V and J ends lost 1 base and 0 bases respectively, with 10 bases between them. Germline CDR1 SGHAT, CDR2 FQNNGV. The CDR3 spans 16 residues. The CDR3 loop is CASSLAGSLAKNIQYF. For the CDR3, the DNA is TGTGCCAGCAGCTTAGCGGGATCTCTAGCCAAAAACATTCAGTACTTC.

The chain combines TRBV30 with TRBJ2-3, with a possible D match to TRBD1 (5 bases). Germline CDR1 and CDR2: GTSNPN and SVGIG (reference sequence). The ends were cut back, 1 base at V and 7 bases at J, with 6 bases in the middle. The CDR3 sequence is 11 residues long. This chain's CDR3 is CAWSAGNTQYF. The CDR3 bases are TGTGCCTGGAGTGCAGGGAATACGCAGTATTTT.

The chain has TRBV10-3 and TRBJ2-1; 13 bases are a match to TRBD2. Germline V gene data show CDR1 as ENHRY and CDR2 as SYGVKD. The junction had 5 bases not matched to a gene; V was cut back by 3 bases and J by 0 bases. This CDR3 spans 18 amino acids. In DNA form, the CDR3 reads TGTGCCATCAGTGAAACACTAGCGGGGGGGAGCTCCTACAATGAGCAGTTCTTC. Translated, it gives CAISETLAGGSSYNEQFF.

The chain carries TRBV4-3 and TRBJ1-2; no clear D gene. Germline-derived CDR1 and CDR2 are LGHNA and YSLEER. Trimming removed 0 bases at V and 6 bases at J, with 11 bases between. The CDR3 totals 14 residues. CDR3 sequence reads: CASSQDWPVNGYTF. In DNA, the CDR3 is TGCGCCAGCAGCCAAGACTGGCCAGTCAATGGCTACACCTTC.

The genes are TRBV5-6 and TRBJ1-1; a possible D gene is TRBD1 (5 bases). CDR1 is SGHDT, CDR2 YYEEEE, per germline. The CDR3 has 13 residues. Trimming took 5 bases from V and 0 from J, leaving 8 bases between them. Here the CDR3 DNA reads TGTGCCAGCAGATTGACAGTGAACACTGAAGCTTTCTTT. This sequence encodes CASRLTVNTEAFF.

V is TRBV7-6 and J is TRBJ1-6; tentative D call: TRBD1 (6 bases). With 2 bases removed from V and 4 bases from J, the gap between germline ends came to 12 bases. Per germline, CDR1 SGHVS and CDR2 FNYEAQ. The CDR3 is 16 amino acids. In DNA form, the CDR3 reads TGTGCCAGCAGCTTAAAGCAGGGGAGATATAATTCACCCCTCCACTTT. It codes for CASSLKQGRYNSPLHF.

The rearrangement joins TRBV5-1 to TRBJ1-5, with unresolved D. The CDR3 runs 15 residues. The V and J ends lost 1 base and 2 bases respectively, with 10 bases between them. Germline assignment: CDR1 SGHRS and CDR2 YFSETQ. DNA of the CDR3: TGCGCCAGCAGCTTGCTAGGAGGAGGCAATCAGCCCCAGCATTTT. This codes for CASSLLGGGNQPQHF.

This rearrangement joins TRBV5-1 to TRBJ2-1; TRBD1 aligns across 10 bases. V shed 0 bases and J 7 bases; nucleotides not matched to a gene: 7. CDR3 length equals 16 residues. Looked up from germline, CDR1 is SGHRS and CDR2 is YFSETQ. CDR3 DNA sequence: TGCGCCAGCAGCTTGGGGACAGGGGGTTTCTGGAATGAGCAGTTCTTC. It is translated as CASSLGTGGFWNEQFF.

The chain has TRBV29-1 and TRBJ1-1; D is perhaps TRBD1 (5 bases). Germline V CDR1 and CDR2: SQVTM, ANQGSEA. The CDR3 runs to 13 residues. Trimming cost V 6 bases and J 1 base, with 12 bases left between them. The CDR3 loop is CSVRGLRNTEAFF. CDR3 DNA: TGCAGCGTGAGGGGTCTTAGGAACACTGAAGCTTTCTTT.

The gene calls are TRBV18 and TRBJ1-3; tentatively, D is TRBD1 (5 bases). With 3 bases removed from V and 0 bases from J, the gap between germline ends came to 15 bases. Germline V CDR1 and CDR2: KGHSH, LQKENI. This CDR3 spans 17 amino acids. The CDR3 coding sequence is TGTGCCAGCTCACCTCTCGGACAACCGAGCTCTGGAAACACCATATATTTT. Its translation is CASSPLGQPSSGNTIYF.

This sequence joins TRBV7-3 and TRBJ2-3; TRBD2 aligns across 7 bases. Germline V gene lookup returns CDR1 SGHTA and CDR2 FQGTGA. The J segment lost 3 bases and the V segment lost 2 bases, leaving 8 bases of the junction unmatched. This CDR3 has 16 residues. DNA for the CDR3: TGTGCCAGCAGCTTATCCGGGACTACCCTTACAGATACGCAGTATTTT. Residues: CASSLSGTTLTDTQYF.

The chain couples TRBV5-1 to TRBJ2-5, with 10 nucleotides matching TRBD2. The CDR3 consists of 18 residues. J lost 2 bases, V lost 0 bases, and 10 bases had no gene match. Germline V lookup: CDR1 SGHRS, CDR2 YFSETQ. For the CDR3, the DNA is TGCGCCAGCAGCTTGGGGCCTAGCGGGGGAACCTATCAAGAGACCCAGTACTTC. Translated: CASSLGPSGGTYQETQYF.